The source of this T cell receptor (beta chain) is a study of post-analysis software for immune sequencing data. Study observations and caveats: Samples from one preparation batch, clustered by F measure, grouped strongly together. There were several TRBV segments more frequent in patients than controls, and TRBV5-6, TRBV5-1 and TRBV20-1 were among them.

Worth noting for this clonotype: Its antigen is unidentified.

Incorporated into the TCR beta cDNA libraries were unique molecular identifiers, which served to reduce PCR and sequencing biases. Starting from approximately 1 to 10 million T cells, the study yielded roughly 0.5 million cDNA molecules. TCRdb reprocessed the PCR reads with MiXCR, giving one entry per CDR3 protein. This table holds more than 350,000 distinct CDR3 sequences, 30% to 45% found once. The V end was cut by 5 bases, the J end by 13 bases, with 15 bases between. CDR3 length equals 12 residues. In germline, CDR1 is MNHEY, CDR2 SVGEGT. The chain combines TRBV6-2 or TRBV6-3 with TRBJ2-4; the D is unclear. The specimen sequenced was blood. The clonotype comes from a girl aged 2 to 9 with multiple sclerosis. The CDR3 coding sequence is TGTGCCAGCAGTGCGGACCCCACGGAGCAGTACTTC. It encodes CASSADPTEQYF.